This T cell receptor beta chain appears in the sequencing data of a study of blood T cells in healthy people across ages. Broader study findings: Any changes in expanded clonotypes were possibly confounded, as donor CMV status remained unknown. A strong correlation was found between TCR beta diversity and the percentage of naive T cells. PBMCs went unsorted, and a conclusive naive versus antigen-experienced comparison was therefore prevented.

Together with a sample-barcoded 5' primer, a J-beta primer mix was included in a second PCR lasting about 7 to 12 cycles. TCRdb reprocessed the 5' RACE reads with MiXCR, giving one entry per CDR3 protein. The sample carries about 640,000 distinct CDR3 sequences, under 65% recorded once. Germline assignment: CDR1 MNHNS and CDR2 SASEGT. The CDR3 covers 14 residues. V lost 6 bases and J lost 2; bases outside the gene matches: 1. This clonotype was counted only a few times. Its antigen is not known. The rearrangement joins TRBV6-1 to TRBJ2-2; the match to TRBD1 covers 9 bases. The sequence derives from a man between 60 and 70 years old in good health. The sequenced sample consisted of blood. The CDR3 sequence: CASRGQGNTGELFF. DNA of the CDR3: TGTGCCAGCAGGGGACAGGGAAACACCGGGGAGCTGTTTTTT.